These T cell receptor beta chains were read from a single sample in a study of T cell responses to AZD1222 COVID-19 vaccine. Assay: immunoSEQ multiplex PCR; the TCRdb copy retains only in-frame clones and omits some. Of around 130,000 clones in the sample, 91% are singletons; the top ten hold more than 4.5%. This specimen consisted of peripheral blood, obtained on day 0 of AZD1222 vaccination. These receptors came from an adult in good health. Both conserved end residues are part of each CDR3. Fields, in order: clone size, D gene, V gene, J gene, CDR3 length, CDR3 DNA, CDR3 protein. The D gene is left open where the match is weak. The size of a clone is reported for some rows only, either as once, few or many, or as a class for expanded clones.

clone size: .; D gene: .; V gene: TRBV6-5; J gene: TRBJ1-5; CDR3 length: 14; CDR3 DNA: TGTGCCAGCAGAGACTTGTATAGCAATCAGCCCCAGCATTTT; CDR3 protein: CASRDLYSNQPQHF
clone size: .; D gene: .; V gene: TRBV28; J gene: TRBJ2-7; CDR3 length: 11; CDR3 DNA: TGTGCCAGCCAAGGAGGCCCCAAGCAGTACTTC; CDR3 protein: CASQGGPKQYF
clone size: few; D gene: .; V gene: TRBV6-6; J gene: TRBJ2-1; CDR3 length: 14; CDR3 DNA: TGTGCCAGCAGTTACTCCCGGGTCTCAAATGAGCAGTTCTTC; CDR3 protein: CASSYSRVSNEQFF
clone size: once; D gene: TRBD2; V gene: TRBV5-4; J gene: TRBJ2-2; CDR3 length: 19; CDR3 DNA: TGTGCCAGCAGCTTGGCCCTGCCCCAGCGGGAGGGCCGTGCTGGGGAGCTGTTTTTT; CDR3 protein: CASSLALPQREGRAGELFF
clone size: .; D gene: .; V gene: TRBV19; J gene: TRBJ2-7; CDR3 length: 12; CDR3 DNA: TGTGCCAGTAGCTCCGGGGCCTACGAGCAGTACTTC; CDR3 protein: CASSSGAYEQYF
clone size: .; D gene: .; V gene: TRBV7-3; J gene: TRBJ2-3; CDR3 length: 14; CDR3 DNA: TGTGCCAGCAGCCGAAAGACTAGCACAGATACGCAGTATTTT; CDR3 protein: CASSRKTSTDTQYF
clone size: .; D gene: .; V gene: TRBV28; J gene: TRBJ1-5; CDR3 length: 14; CDR3 DNA: TGTGCCAGCAGTAAACAGGGACCCCATCAGCCCCAGCATTTT; CDR3 protein: CASSKQGPHQPQHF
clone size: .; D gene: .; V gene: TRBV9; J gene: TRBJ2-7; CDR3 length: 15; CDR3 DNA: TGTGCCAGCAGCGTAGGAGCAGCGGAAACCTACGAGCAGTACTTC; CDR3 protein: CASSVGAAETYEQYF
clone size: once; D gene: .; V gene: TRBV5-1; J gene: TRBJ1-6; CDR3 length: 20; CDR3 DNA: TGCGCCAGCAGCTTGGGGGACTGGACAGCGCAAAGCTCCTATAATTCACCCCTCCACTTT; CDR3 protein: CASSLGDWTAQSSYNSPLHF
clone size: .; D gene: .; V gene: TRBV5-1; J gene: TRBJ2-2; CDR3 length: 16; CDR3 DNA: TGCGCCAGCAGCTCGTACATTACCGCGAACACCGGGGAGCTGTTTTTT; CDR3 protein: CASSSYITANTGELFF
clone size: .; D gene: .; V gene: TRBV5-1; J gene: TRBJ2-2; CDR3 length: 14; CDR3 DNA: TGCGCCAGCAGTCACCCTTCGAACACCGGGGAGCTGTTTTTT; CDR3 protein: CASSHPSNTGELFF
clone size: .; D gene: .; V gene: TRBV6-5; J gene: TRBJ2-1; CDR3 length: 14; CDR3 DNA: TGTGCCAGCCATTCAGGTCTTTCCTACAATGAGCAGTTCTTC; CDR3 protein: CASHSGLSYNEQFF
clone size: .; D gene: .; V gene: TRBV24-1; J gene: TRBJ2-5; CDR3 length: 13; CDR3 DNA: TGTGCCACCAGTCACGGCATTTTGGAGACCCAGTACTTC; CDR3 protein: CATSHGILETQYF
clone size: .; D gene: .; V gene: TRBV28; J gene: TRBJ1-2; CDR3 length: 14; CDR3 DNA: TGTGCCAGCAGCCTAATCGGGCCCAACTATGGCTACACCTTC; CDR3 protein: CASSLIGPNYGYTF
clone size: .; D gene: .; V gene: TRBV6-5; J gene: TRBJ1-1; CDR3 length: 13; CDR3 DNA: TGTGCCAGCAGTTTCCAGGGTGGGACTGAAGCTTTCTTT; CDR3 protein: CASSFQGGTEAFF
clone size: .; D gene: TRBD2; V gene: TRBV5-5; J gene: TRBJ2-3; CDR3 length: 15; CDR3 DNA: TGTGCCAGCAGCCCTAGACTAGCGGGAGAAGATACGCAGTATTTT; CDR3 protein: CASSPRLAGEDTQYF
clone size: .; D gene: .; V gene: TRBV29-1; J gene: TRBJ1-2; CDR3 length: 11; CDR3 DNA: TGCAGCGTTACAGCTAACTATGGCTACACCTTC; CDR3 protein: CSVTANYGYTF